This T cell receptor beta chain was recovered during a study of cytomegalovirus exposure and HLA in healthy donors. CDR3 size: 13 residues. Trimming cost V 5 bases and J 2 bases; bases outside gene matches: 5. Germline V gene lookup returns CDR1 SQVTM and CDR2 ANQGSEA. The PCR had 60 Vbeta and 13 Jbeta primers. Only in-frame clones appear in the TCRdb table, and some are missing; sequencing was by immunoSEQ multiplex PCR. The sample yields 140,000 to 150,000 clones, 55% to 85% seen once. The chain couples TRBV29-1 to TRBJ1-2; 7 bases map to TRBD1. The sequence was obtained from a man in his forties in good health and CMV-seronegative. Sequenced material: PBMCs. The CDR3 region is CSVSRQGNYGYTF. In DNA form, the CDR3 reads TGCAGCGTTTCCAGACAGGGAAACTATGGCTACACCTTC. Full variable domain (rest looked up from reference TRBV29-1 and TRBJ1-2): SAVISQKPSRDICQRGTSLTIQCQVDSQVTMMFWYRQQPGQSLTLIATANQGSEATYESGFVIDKFPISRPNLTFSTLTVSNMSPEDSSIYLCSVSRQGNYGYTFGSGTRLTVV.